Sequencing of this TCR beta chain was carried out in a study of CD8+CD57+ T cells in acquired aplastic anemia. Overall study context: The study obtained an average of around 3.4 ug of DNA from sorted CD4+ and CD8+ cells.

This CDR3 has 13 residues. In germline, CDR1 is DFQATT, CDR2 SNEGSKA (reference sequence). The V end was cut by 4 bases, the J end by 3 bases, with 13 bases between. It was patients with CD8+CD57+ cell expansion by flow cytometry who were chosen for sequencing. The patients, all of them, had severe acquired aplastic anemia. Among the patients, none had received any therapy at the time of blood sampling. The table lists this clonotype with many counts. Its matching antigen is unknown. General study results and limits: Patients and controls shared 25 to 30 CD8+ CDR3 sequences, highly expressed in patients.

Profiles of TCR beta VDJ and CDR3 were generated from a genomic DNA template. TCRdb reanalysed the reads using MiXCR and keeps one entry per CDR3 protein. The sample has around 170,000 distinct CDR3 sequences, 40% to 55% seen once. This TCR was sampled from a human donor with aplastic anemia. Sample: sorted CD4+, CD8+, or CD8+CD57+ T cells (not recorded which) from PBMCs. This chain uses TRBV20-1 with TRBJ2-7; a possible D gene is TRBD1 (6 bases). This CDR3 reads CSATKETGYEQYF. CDR3 in DNA: TGCAGTGCTACCAAGGAGACAGGCTACGAGCAGTACTTC.